Below, 5 T cell receptor beta chains from the same sample are listed, as sequenced in a study of blood T cell repertoires in COVID-19. Sequencing used immunoSEQ multiplex PCR; TCRdb keeps in-frame clones, though not all of them. This sample has 350,000 to 450,000 clones, with approximately 81% found just once. The sample was peripheral blood. These receptors were obtained from a woman aged 18-29 years with acute or convalescent COVID-19.

The chain has TRBV5-8 and TRBJ2-1, with TRBD1 identical over 8 bases. Trimming removed 6 bases from V and 6 bases from J; junction bases left unmatched: 8. The germline V gene encodes CDR1 SGHTS and CDR2 YDEGEE. The CDR3 length is 14 residues. The CDR3 DNA is TGTGCCAGCAACCCCCGGACAGGGTCCAATGAGCAGTTCTTC. Its protein product is CASNPRTGSNEQFF.

This rearrangement joins TRBV11-2 to TRBJ2-5; 7 bases agree with TRBD1. Germline V gene sequence: CDR1 SGHAT, CDR2 FQNNGV. V shed 4 bases, J shed 2 bases, and the junction held 1 base outside the gene matches. There are 13 residues in the CDR3. The CDR3 nucleotides are TGTGCCAGCAGCTACAGGGGACAAGAGACCCAGTACTTC. Translated, it gives CASSYRGQETQYF. The full variable domain, its missing parts supplied by reference TRBV11-2 and TRBJ2-5, is EAGVAQSPRYKIIEKRQSVAFWCNPISGHATLYWYQQILGQGPKLLIQFQNNGVVDDSQLPKDRFSAERLKGVDSTLKIQPAKLEDSAVYLCASSYRGQETQYFGPGTRLLVL.

The gene calls are TRBV29-1 and TRBJ2-3, with 14 bases lining up with TRBD2. Trimming cost V 7 bases and J 3 bases; bases outside gene matches: 6. The CDR3 is 15 residues long. CDR1 and CDR2 (germline): SQVTM, ANQGSEA. The CDR3 DNA sequence: TGCAGCGCCGCCGGGACTAGCGGGAGAACAGATACGCAGTATTTT. Protein sequence: CSAAGTSGRTDTQYF.

V usage is TRBV12-3 or TRBV12-4 and J usage is TRBJ2-7; 8 positions match TRBD1. The CDR3 runs to 13 residues. The V gene end was trimmed by 6 bases and the J gene end by 3 bases; junction bases not matched to a gene: 4. As DNA, the CDR3 is TGTGCCAGCAGCAGGACAGGGAGCTACGAGCAGTACTTC. It yields the protein CASSRTGSYEQYF.

The chain couples TRBV6-5 to TRBJ1-5, with a weak D call TRBD1 (5 bases). Germline V gene data show CDR1 as MNHEY and CDR2 as SVGAGI. With 2 bases removed from V and 5 bases from J, the gap between germline ends came to 13 bases. CDR3 size: 15 residues. This chain's CDR3 is CASSYDGRAHQPQHF. DNA for the CDR3: TGTGCCAGCAGTTACGACGGCAGGGCCCATCAGCCCCAGCATTTT.